What follows are 17 T cell receptor beta chains derived from one specimen sequenced in a study of blood T cells in healthy people across ages. The second PCR ran roughly 7 to 11 cycles with a sample-barcoded 5' primer and J-beta primers. Each CDR3 protein is one row after TCRdb ran MiXCR on the 5' RACE reads. The table records more than 1,400,000 distinct CDR3 sequences, 42% of them present only once. The sample taken for sequencing was blood. These receptors all stem from a woman in her late teens or twenties in good health.

The genes are TRBV9 and TRBJ2-3, with D possibly matching TRBD2 (6 bases). The CDR3 consists of 17 residues. Looked up from germline, CDR1 is SGDLS and CDR2 is YYNGEE. V lost 3 bases and J 2 bases, leaving 19 bases between the germline ends. DNA of the CDR3: TGTGCCAGCAGCGAGGGAGGTGGGACTTCACACACAGATACGCAGTATTTT. Its protein is CASSEGGGTSHTDTQYF.

This clonotype was counted only a few times. The chain is built from TRBV20-1 and TRBJ2-1; D may match TRBD1 or TRBD2 (5 bases each). This CDR3 is built from 16 residues. With 3 bases removed from V and 2 bases from J, the gap between germline ends came to 17 bases. Germline loops: CDR1 DFQATT, CDR2 SNEGSKA (reference sequence). The chain's CDR3 is CSASPTGRPTYNEQFF. CDR3 in DNA: TGCAGTGCTAGCCCAACGGGACGCCCGACCTACAATGAGCAGTTCTTC.

V gene TRBV30 combines with J gene TRBJ1-5, with 8 bases lining up with TRBD1. Germline V gives CDR1 GTSNPN, CDR2 SVGIG (reference sequence). With V trimmed by 2 bases and J by 4 bases, 1 base remained unmatched. The length of the CDR3 is 13 residues. The CDR3 is CAWSRTGNQPQHF. The CDR3, as DNA: TGTGCCTGGAGTCGGACAGGGAATCAGCCCCAGCATTTT.

This chain connects TRBV28 to TRBJ2-1; 9 positions agree with TRBD2. The V gene end was trimmed by 3 bases and the J gene end by 14 bases; junction bases not matched to a gene: 11. Germline V gene data show CDR1 as MDHEN and CDR2 as SYDVKM. The CDR3 has 14 amino acids. The CDR3 sequence is CASSFLTSGFGEFF. The CDR3 coding sequence is TGTGCCAGCAGTTTTCTAACTAGCGGGTTCGGAGAGTTCTTC.

Of note for this clonotype: A single base is all that separates this from a far larger clone, so a read error is likely. The genes are TRBV12-3 or TRBV12-4 and TRBJ2-3, with D unclear. CDR3 size: 11 residues. In nucleotides, the CDR3 is TGTGCCAGCAGGGTCACATATACGCAGTATTTT. Translated, it gives CASRVTYTQYF.

For the CDR3, the DNA is TGTGCCAGCAGCGCCGGACTAGCGGGAGGACCGATCACCTACGAGCAGTACTTC. Its protein is CASSAGLAGGPITYEQYF. The chain combines TRBV5-8 with TRBJ2-5, with 14 bases that match TRBD2. TRBJ2-7 explains the end of the DNA better; the J call may be wrong. Looked up from germline, CDR1 is SGHTS and CDR2 is YDEGEE. There are 18 residues in the CDR3.

This rearrangement joins TRBV20-1 to TRBJ2-5; 11 positions agree with TRBD1. Trimming cost V 4 bases and J 3 bases; bases outside gene matches: 7. CDR1 is DFQATT, CDR2 SNEGSKA, per germline (reference sequence). CDR3 length equals 15 residues. The CDR3, as DNA: TGCAGTGCTATGCTGGACAGGGGGCTGGAAGAGACCCAGTACTTC. The encoded protein is CSAMLDRGLEETQYF.

The chain recombines TRBV20-1 with TRBJ1-2, with D unresolved. V was clipped by 0 bases and J by 4 bases, with 9 bases between them. The CDR3 is made up of 13 amino acids. Germline CDR1 is DFQATT and CDR2 is SNEGSKA (reference sequence). CDR3 residues: CSAREERFYGYTF. The CDR3, as DNA: TGCAGTGCTAGAGAAGAACGGTTCTATGGCTACACCTTC.

The chain has TRBV10-2 and TRBJ2-7; 9 nucleotides match TRBD2. Germline CDR1 is WSHSY and CDR2 is SAAADI. The J segment lost 6 bases and the V segment lost 3 bases, leaving 9 bases of the junction unmatched. The CDR3 consists of 15 residues. The CDR3 is CASSDSSGGTCEQYF. CDR3 bases: TGCGCCAGCAGTGATTCCAGCGGGGGGACCTGCGAGCAGTACTTC.

In this sample, this clonotype turned up a few times. J is TRBJ1-2 and V is TRBV7-9; D is ambiguous. Trimming removed 1 base from V and 2 bases from J, with 8 bases in between. The CDR3 extends over 14 amino acids. Germline V gene sequence: CDR1 SEHNR, CDR2 FQNEAQ (reference sequence). CDR3 loop: CASSLDLQNYGYTF. DNA for the CDR3: TGTGCCAGCAGCTTAGATCTACAAAACTATGGCTACACCTTC.

This clonotype was recorded a few times. The genes are TRBV5-1 and TRBJ2-7; TRBD1 might be the D (6 bases). The CDR3 has 13 amino acids. The germline V gene encodes CDR1 SGHRS and CDR2 YFSETQ. Trimming stripped 4 bases from V and 6 bases from J, with 14 bases between. The CDR3 reads CASSLVTGFEQYF. CDR3 nucleotides: TGCGCCAGCAGCCTGGTAACAGGGTTCGAGCAGTACTTC.

This clonotype was counted once. The gene calls are TRBV6-2 or TRBV6-3 and TRBJ1-1; D remains unclear. Germline-derived CDR1 and CDR2 are MNHEY and SVGEGT. The CDR3 totals 14 residues. Trimming left V 8 bases short and J 1 base short, with 14 bases between. CDR3 sequence reads: CASAGVGRNTEAFF. The CDR3 coding sequence is TGTGCCAGCGCAGGCGTGGGGAGGAACACTGAAGCTTTCTTT.

This clonotype was picked up many times. The V call is TRBV12-3 or TRBV12-4, the J call TRBJ2-3; TRBD2 matches 9 bases. The CDR3 sequence is 16 residues long. V dropped 6 bases and J dropped 0; count of bases not matched to a gene: 7. The CDR3 sequence: CASSLTSGLSTDTQYF. The CDR3 nucleotides are TGTGCCAGCAGCCTGACTAGCGGCCTTAGCACAGATACGCAGTATTTT.

This clonotype has only one observation. The V gene is TRBV24-1, the J gene TRBJ2-1; tentative D call: TRBD1 (6 bases). CDR3 length: 15 amino acids. V lost 7 bases and J lost 6, with 18 bases in between. Germline lookup yields CDR1 KGHDR and CDR2 SFDVKD. The CDR3 nucleotides are TGTGCCACCAGCCCGGAGACAGGCCGGACCAATGAGCAGTTCTTC. This translates into CATSPETGRTNEQFF.

The rearrangement uses TRBV29-1 and TRBJ2-7; D might be TRBD1 (8 bases). The CDR3 is 13 amino acids. Germline lookup yields CDR1 SQVTM and CDR2 ANQGSEA. Trimming removed 5 bases from V and 2 bases from J, with 13 bases in between. CDR3 residues: CSVNRGTTYEQYF. The DNA of the CDR3 is TGCAGCGTTAACAGGGGGACTACCTACGAGCAGTACTTC.

The chain couples TRBV2 to TRBJ2-1; no firm D call. V lost 4 bases to trimming and J lost 7 bases, with 14 bases between them. The CDR3 is 14 residues long. Germline V lookup: CDR1 SNHLY, CDR2 FYNNEI. In DNA form, the CDR3 reads TGTGCCAGCAGTGGTCCGGGCCACAGTAATGAGCAGTTCTTC. Protein product: CASSGPGHSNEQFF. Looking up the rest from reference TRBV2 and TRBJ2-1 gives the full variable domain: EPEVTQTPSHQVTQMGQEVILRCVPISNHLYFYWYRQILGQKVEFLVSFYNNEISEKSEIFDDQFSVERPDGSNFTLKIRSTKLEDSAMYFCASSGPGHSNEQFFGPGTRLTVL.

The chain has TRBV7-9 and TRBJ2-3, with 9 bases aligning to TRBD2. Germline V gene data show CDR1 as SEHNR and CDR2 as FQNEAQ (reference sequence). This CDR3 is built from 17 residues. V was pared by 0 bases and J by 4 bases, with 8 bases of the junction left unmatched. CDR3 region: CASSLAGIAGEADTQYF. The CDR3 DNA sequence: TGTGCCAGCAGCTTAGCCGGGATAGCGGGAGAGGCAGATACGCAGTATTTT.